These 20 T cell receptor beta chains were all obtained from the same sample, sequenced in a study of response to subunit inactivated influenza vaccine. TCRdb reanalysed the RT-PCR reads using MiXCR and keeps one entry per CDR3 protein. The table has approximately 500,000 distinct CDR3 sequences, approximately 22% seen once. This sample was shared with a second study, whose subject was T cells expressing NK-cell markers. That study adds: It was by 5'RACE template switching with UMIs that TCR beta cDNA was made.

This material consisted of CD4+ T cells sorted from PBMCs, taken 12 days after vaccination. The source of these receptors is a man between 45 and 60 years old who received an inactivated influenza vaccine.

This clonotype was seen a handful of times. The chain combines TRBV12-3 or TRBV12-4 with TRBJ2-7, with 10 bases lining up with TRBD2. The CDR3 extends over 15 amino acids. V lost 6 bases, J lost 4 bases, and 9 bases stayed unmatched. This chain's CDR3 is CASSPLLAGWYEQYF. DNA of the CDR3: TGTGCCAGCAGCCCCCTACTAGCGGGATGGTACGAGCAGTACTTC.

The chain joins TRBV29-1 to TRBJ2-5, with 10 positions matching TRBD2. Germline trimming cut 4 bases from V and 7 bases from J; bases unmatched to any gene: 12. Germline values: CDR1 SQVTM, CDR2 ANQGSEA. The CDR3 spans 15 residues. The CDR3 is CSVAPGLAYEGTQYF. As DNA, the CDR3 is TGCAGCGTTGCCCCGGGACTAGCGTACGAGGGGACCCAGTACTTC.

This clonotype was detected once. The CDR3 protein is CASSEAEGFYNEQFF. CDR3 DNA: TGTGCCAGCAGCGAAGCAGAGGGCTTCTACAATGAGCAGTTCTTC. The chain links TRBV7-6 to TRBJ2-1; D possibly corresponds to TRBD2 (5 bases). Germline loops: CDR1 SGHVS, CDR2 FNYEAQ. The V gene lost 5 bases and the J gene lost 3 bases, with 14 bases spanning the gap. The CDR3 is made up of 15 amino acids.

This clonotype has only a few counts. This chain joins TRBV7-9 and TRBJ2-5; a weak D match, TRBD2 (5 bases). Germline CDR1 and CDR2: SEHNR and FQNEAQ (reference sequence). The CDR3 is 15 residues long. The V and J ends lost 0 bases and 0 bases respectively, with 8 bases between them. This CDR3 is CASSLATGNQETQYF. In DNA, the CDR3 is TGTGCCAGCAGCTTAGCCACGGGGAACCAAGAGACCCAGTACTTC.

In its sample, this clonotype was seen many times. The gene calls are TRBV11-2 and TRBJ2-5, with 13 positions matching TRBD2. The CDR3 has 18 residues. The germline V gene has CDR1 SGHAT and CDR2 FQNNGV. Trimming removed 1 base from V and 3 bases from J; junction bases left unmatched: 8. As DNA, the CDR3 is TGTGCCAGCAGCTTAGTCGGAGGGGGGACTAGCGGGAAAGAGACCCAGTACTTC. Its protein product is CASSLVGGGTSGKETQYF.

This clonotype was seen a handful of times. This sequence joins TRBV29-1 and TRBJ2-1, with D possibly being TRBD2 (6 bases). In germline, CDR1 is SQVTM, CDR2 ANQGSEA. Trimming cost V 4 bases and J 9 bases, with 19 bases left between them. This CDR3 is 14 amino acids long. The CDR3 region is CSVGGKMAWGEQFF. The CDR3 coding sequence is TGCAGCGTTGGCGGGAAGATGGCGTGGGGTGAGCAGTTCTTC.

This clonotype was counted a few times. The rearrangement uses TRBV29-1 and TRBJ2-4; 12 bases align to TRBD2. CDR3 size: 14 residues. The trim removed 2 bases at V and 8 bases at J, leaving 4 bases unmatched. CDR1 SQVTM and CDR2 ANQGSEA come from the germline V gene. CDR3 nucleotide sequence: TGCAGCGTTGAAAGGACTAGCGGGATTGACATTCAGTACTTC. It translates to CSVERTSGIDIQYF. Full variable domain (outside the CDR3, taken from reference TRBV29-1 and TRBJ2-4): SAVISQKPSRDICQRGTSLTIQCQVDSQVTMMFWYRQQPGQSLTLIATANQGSEATYESGFVIDKFPISRPNLTFSTLTVSNMSPEDSSIYLCSVERTSGIDIQYFGAGTRLSVL.

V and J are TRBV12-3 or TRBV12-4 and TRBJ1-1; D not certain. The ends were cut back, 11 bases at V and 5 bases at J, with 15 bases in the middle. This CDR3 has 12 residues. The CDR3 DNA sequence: TGTGCCGACTCGCGGGTGAGAACTGAAGCTTTCTTT. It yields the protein CADSRVRTEAFF.

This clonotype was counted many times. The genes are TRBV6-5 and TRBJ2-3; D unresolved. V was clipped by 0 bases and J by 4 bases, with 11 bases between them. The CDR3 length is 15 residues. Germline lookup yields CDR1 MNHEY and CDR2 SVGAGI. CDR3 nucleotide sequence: TGTGCCAGCAGTTACTCAGGGAATATCCCAGATACGCAGTATTTT. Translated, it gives CASSYSGNIPDTQYF.

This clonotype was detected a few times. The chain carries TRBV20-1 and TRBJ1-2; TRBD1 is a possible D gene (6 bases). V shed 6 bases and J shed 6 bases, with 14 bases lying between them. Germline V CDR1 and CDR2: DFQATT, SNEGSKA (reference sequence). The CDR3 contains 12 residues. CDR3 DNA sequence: TGCAGTGCCAACCGGGGGGCGGATGGCTACACCTTC. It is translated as CSANRGADGYTF.

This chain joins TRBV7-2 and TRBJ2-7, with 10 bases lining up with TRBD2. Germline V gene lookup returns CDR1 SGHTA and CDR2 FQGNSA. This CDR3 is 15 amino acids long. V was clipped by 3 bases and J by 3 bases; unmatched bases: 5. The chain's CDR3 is CASSFTSGENYEQYF. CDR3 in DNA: TGTGCCAGCAGCTTTACTAGCGGGGAGAACTACGAGCAGTACTTC.

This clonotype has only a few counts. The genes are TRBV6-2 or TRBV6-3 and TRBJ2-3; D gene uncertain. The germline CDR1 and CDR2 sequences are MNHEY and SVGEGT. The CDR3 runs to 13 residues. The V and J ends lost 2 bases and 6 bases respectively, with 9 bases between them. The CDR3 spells CASSYAARDTQYF. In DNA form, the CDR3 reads TGTGCCAGCAGTTACGCGGCGCGGGATACGCAGTATTTT.

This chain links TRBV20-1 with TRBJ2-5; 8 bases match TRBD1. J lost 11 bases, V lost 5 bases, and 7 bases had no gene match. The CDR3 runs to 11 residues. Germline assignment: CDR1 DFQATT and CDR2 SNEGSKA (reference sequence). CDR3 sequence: CSAGSRGLQYF. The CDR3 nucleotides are TGCAGTGCTGGATCCAGGGGGCTGCAGTACTTC.

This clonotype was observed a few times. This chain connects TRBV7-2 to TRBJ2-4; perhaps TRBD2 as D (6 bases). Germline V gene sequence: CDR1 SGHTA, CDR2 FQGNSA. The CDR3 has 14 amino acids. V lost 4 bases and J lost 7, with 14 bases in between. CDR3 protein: CASSSIDGSNIQYF. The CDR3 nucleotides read TGTGCCAGCAGCTCGATAGACGGGAGCAACATTCAGTACTTC.

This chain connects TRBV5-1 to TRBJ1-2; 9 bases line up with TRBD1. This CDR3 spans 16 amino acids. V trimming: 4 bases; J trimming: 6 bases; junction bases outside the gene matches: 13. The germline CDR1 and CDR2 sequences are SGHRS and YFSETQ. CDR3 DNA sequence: TGCGCCAGCAGCCCACTACTTACAGGGGGCAGGGATGGCTACACCTTC. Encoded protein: CASSPLLTGGRDGYTF.

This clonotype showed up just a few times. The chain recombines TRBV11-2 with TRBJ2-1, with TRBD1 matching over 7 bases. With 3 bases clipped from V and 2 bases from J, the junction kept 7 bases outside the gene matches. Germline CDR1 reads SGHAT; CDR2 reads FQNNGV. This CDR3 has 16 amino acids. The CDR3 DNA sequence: TGTGCCAGCAGCTTGAAGGGACAGCTTACCTACAATGAGCAGTTCTTC. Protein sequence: CASSLKGQLTYNEQFF.

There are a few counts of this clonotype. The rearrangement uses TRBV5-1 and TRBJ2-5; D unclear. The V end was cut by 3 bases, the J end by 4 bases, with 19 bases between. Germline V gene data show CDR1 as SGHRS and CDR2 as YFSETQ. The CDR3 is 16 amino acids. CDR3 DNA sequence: TGCGCCAGCAGCTCTCTATGGACGGAATCGGTAGAGACCCAGTACTTC. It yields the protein CASSSLWTESVETQYF.

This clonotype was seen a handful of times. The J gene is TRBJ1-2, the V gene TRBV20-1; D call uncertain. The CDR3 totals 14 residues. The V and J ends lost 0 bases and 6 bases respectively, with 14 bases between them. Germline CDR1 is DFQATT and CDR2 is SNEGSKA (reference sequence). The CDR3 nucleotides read TGCAGTGCTAGAGATGGGGAGAGGGTAGATGGCTACACCTTC. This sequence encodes CSARDGERVDGYTF.

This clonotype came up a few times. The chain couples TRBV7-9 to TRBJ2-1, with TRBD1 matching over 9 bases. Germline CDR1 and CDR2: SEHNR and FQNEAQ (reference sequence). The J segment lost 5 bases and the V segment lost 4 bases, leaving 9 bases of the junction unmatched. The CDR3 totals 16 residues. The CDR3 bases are TGTGCCAGCAGCTACAACCCGGACAGGGGAAACAATGAGCAGTTCTTC. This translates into CASSYNPDRGNNEQFF.

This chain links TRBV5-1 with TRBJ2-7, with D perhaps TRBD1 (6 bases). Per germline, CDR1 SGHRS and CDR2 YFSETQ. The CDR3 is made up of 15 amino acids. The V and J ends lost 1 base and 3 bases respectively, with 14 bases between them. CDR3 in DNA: TGCGCCAGCAGCTTGATTCGAGTACAGGGCTACGAGCAGTACTTC. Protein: CASSLIRVQGYEQYF.